This T cell receptor beta chain was captured by sequencing in a study of CD8 T cells in Susac syndrome. FACS was used to enrich TEMRA cells, whereas the CD8+ and CD4+ T cells were obtained by negative isolation. RNA was extracted with the RNeasy kit, and a quantity of roughly 0.5 to 1 ug was reverse transcribed using random hexamers. TCRdb redid the calling of the immunoSEQ multiplex PCR reads with MiXCR, one entry per CDR3 protein. This sample yields about 130,000 distinct CDR3 sequences, of which about 95% are seen a single time; roughly 0.11% belongs to the top ten. Remarks on this clonotype: An end of the junction differs from the germline gene, which may be a read error.

The CDR3 has 11 residues. CDR1 is SGHDN, CDR2 FVKESK, per germline. The source material was CD4+ T cells from PBMCs. The chain joins TRBV14 to TRBJ1-1, with a weak D call TRBD1 (5 bases). The receptor comes from a human donor in good health. CDR3 nucleotides: TGTGCCAGCAGCCAAGATAGTGGCAGGGAGTTT. Translating gives CASSQDSGREF.